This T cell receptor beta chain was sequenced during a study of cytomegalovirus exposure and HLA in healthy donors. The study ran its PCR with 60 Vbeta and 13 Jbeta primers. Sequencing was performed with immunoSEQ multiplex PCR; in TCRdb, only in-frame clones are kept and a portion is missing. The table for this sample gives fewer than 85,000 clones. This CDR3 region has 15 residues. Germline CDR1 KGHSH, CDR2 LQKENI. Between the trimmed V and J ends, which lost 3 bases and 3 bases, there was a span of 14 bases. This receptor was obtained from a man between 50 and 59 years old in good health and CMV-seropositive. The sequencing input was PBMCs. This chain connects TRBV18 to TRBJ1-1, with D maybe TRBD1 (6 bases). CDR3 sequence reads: CASSPSDSPDTEAFF. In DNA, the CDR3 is TGTGCCAGCTCACCTTCGGACAGCCCGGACACTGAAGCTTTCTTT.